This T cell receptor beta chain appears in the sequencing data of a study of T-cell reconstitution after alpha-beta-depleted transplantation in children. General study findings and limits: Where alpha-beta T cells came from about two months after transplant was reportedly several hundred expanded graft clones. For some patients, TCRbeta diversity was high at day 60 because of recipient T cells and thymic progenitors that survived. Diversity and T-cell counts at one year after transplant derived mostly from new T cells.

A library of TCRbeta sequences, prepared with unique molecular identifiers, was generated. TCRdb independently ran MiXCR on the PCR reads; one entry per CDR3 protein. Of 250,000 to 300,000 distinct CDR3 sequences listed, roughly a tenth are singletons. In germline, CDR1 is SGHTA, CDR2 FQGTGA. V trimming: 3 bases; J trimming: 2 bases; junction bases outside the gene matches: 5. This CDR3 has 15 residues. A word on this clonotype: Its antigen is not identified.

The receptor was isolated from a boy under three years old with acute myeloid leukemia, due to receive a stem cell transplant. This sample comprised PBMCs, obtained before TCRalphabeta/CD19-depleted stem cell transplant. The chain uses TRBV7-3 and TRBJ2-5; 8 nucleotides align to TRBD2. For the CDR3, the DNA is TGTGCCAGCAGCTTTCGCGGGGGGACTCAAGAGACCCAGTACTTC. This translates into CASSFRGGTQETQYF.